This T cell receptor beta chain was captured by sequencing in a study of T cell changes during pregnancy in multiple sclerosis. The CDR3 sequence is 13 residues long. V was pared by 4 bases and J by 7 bases, with 13 bases between. CDR1 MNHEY and CDR2 SMNVEV come from the germline V gene (reference sequence). Some clones are missing from TCRdb's copy, which holds only in-frame ones; the method was immunoSEQ multiplex PCR. The sample lists 61,000 or so clones, roughly 95% occurring once. Sequencing used CD4+ T cells from peripheral blood mononuclear cells, obtained before pregnancy. This clonotype was sampled from a female donor with multiple sclerosis, enrolled in a pregnancy study. The J gene is TRBJ1-2, the V gene TRBV27; TRBD1 is a possible D gene (5 bases). The CDR3 spells CASSSPGRGGYTF. CDR3 in DNA: TGTGCCAGCAGTTCCCCCGGAAGGGGTGGCTACACCTTC.